A selection of T cell receptor beta chains follows, all from one sample in a study of T cell responses to AZD1222 COVID-19 vaccine. Produced via immunoSEQ multiplex PCR; TCRdb's table is partial and in-frame only. The sample holds more than 95,000 clones, roughly 90% seen once. The sequenced sample was peripheral blood, obtained on day 0 of AZD1222 vaccination. Receptors originate from an adult in good health. The CDR3 runs from the conserved cysteine through the conserved F or W. The D gene is left open where the match is weak.

J gene: TRBJ1-4
V gene: TRBV28
D gene: -
CDR3 length: 14
CDR3 protein: CASSQNVWGEKLFF

J gene: TRBJ1-1
V gene: TRBV18
D gene: -
CDR3 length: 13
CDR3 protein: CASSPYTDAEAFF

J gene: TRBJ2-1
V gene: TRBV3-1/TRBV3-2
D gene: -
CDR3 length: 14
CDR3 protein: CASSLARATNEQFF

J gene: TRBJ2-1
V gene: TRBV18
D gene: -
CDR3 length: 15
CDR3 protein: CASSPTTGAYNEQFF

J gene: TRBJ2-2
V gene: TRBV30
D gene: -
CDR3 length: 13
CDR3 protein: CAWSFLPTGELFF

J gene: TRBJ2-4
V gene: TRBV18
D gene: -
CDR3 length: 14
CDR3 protein: CASSPEISKNIQYF

J gene: TRBJ1-2
V gene: TRBV7-3
D gene: -
CDR3 length: 15
CDR3 protein: CASSSRAALIDGYTF

J gene: TRBJ2-4
V gene: TRBV5-6
D gene: -
CDR3 length: 16
CDR3 protein: CASSLFGELAKNIQYF

J gene: TRBJ1-3
V gene: TRBV3-1/TRBV3-2
D gene: -
CDR3 length: 15
CDR3 protein: CASSQDRGPGNTIYF

J gene: TRBJ1-2
V gene: TRBV3-1/TRBV3-2
D gene: TRBD1
CDR3 length: 15
CDR3 protein: CASSPRDRGYYGYTF

J gene: TRBJ1-1
V gene: TRBV27
D gene: TRBD1
CDR3 length: 13
CDR3 protein: CASSPDRETEAFF

J gene: TRBJ1-3
V gene: TRBV18
D gene: -
CDR3 length: 15
CDR3 protein: CASSRDGSSGNTIYF

J gene: TRBJ2-7
V gene: TRBV7-6
D gene: -
CDR3 length: 12
CDR3 protein: CASSQGTYEQYF

J gene: TRBJ2-1
V gene: TRBV3-1/TRBV3-2
D gene: -
CDR3 length: 17
CDR3 protein: CASSQAVTRLGRNEQFF

J gene: TRBJ1-2
V gene: TRBV30
D gene: -
CDR3 length: 10
CDR3 protein: CAWAGYGYTF

J gene: TRBJ1-1
V gene: TRBV7-9
D gene: -
CDR3 length: 15
CDR3 protein: CASSLADRMNTEAFF

J gene: TRBJ1-2
V gene: TRBV7-9
D gene: -
CDR3 length: 14
CDR3 protein: CASSKGLLNYGYTF

J gene: TRBJ2-1
V gene: TRBV6-2/TRBV6-3
D gene: -
CDR3 length: 12
CDR3 protein: CASSRPGNEQFF

J gene: TRBJ2-5
V gene: TRBV7-2
D gene: TRBD2
CDR3 length: 15
CDR3 protein: CASSASGGGLETQYF

J gene: TRBJ2-2
V gene: TRBV11-2
D gene: TRBD1
CDR3 length: 17
CDR3 protein: CASSPGVRQGANGELFF

J gene: TRBJ2-7
V gene: TRBV6-2/TRBV6-3
D gene: TRBD1
CDR3 length: 20
CDR3 protein: CASSYHRLRQGQLFSYEQYF

J gene: TRBJ2-7
V gene: TRBV5-8
D gene: -
CDR3 length: 11
CDR3 protein: CASGRMYEQYF

J gene: TRBJ2-1
V gene: TRBV3-1/TRBV3-2
D gene: TRBD2
CDR3 length: 16
CDR3 protein: CASSSRSSGAHNEQFF

J gene: TRBJ2-7
V gene: TRBV10-3
D gene: -
CDR3 length: 12
CDR3 protein: CAAQAVSYEQYF

J gene: TRBJ2-3
V gene: TRBV28
D gene: -
CDR3 length: 16
CDR3 protein: CASKTGGSGATDTQYF

J gene: TRBJ2-6
V gene: TRBV2
D gene: TRBD1
CDR3 length: 14
CDR3 protein: CASSGQAGANVLTF

J gene: TRBJ2-7
V gene: TRBV4-1
D gene: TRBD2
CDR3 length: 15
CDR3 protein: CASSQSSGGVVEQYF

J gene: TRBJ1-1
V gene: TRBV9
D gene: -
CDR3 length: 14
CDR3 protein: CASNSGALDTEAFF

J gene: TRBJ1-4
V gene: TRBV7-9
D gene: -
CDR3 length: 16
CDR3 protein: CASSLPTGLRDEKLFF

J gene: TRBJ1-6
V gene: TRBV2
D gene: -
CDR3 length: 14
CDR3 protein: CASREGRSSGPLHF

J gene: TRBJ1-3
V gene: TRBV5-5
D gene: TRBD1
CDR3 length: 15
CDR3 protein: CASSLDGTGSNTIYF

J gene: TRBJ1-6
V gene: TRBV18
D gene: -
CDR3 length: 14
CDR3 protein: CASSAGTENSPLHF

J gene: TRBJ1-2
V gene: TRBV6-2/TRBV6-3
D gene: -
CDR3 length: 15
CDR3 protein: CASSYARAANYGYTF

J gene: TRBJ2-7
V gene: TRBV10-3
D gene: -
CDR3 length: 14
CDR3 protein: CAISPGTRSYEQYF

J gene: TRBJ1-1
V gene: TRBV23-1
D gene: -
CDR3 length: 9
CDR3 protein: CASRDGAFF

J gene: TRBJ2-6
V gene: TRBV3-1/TRBV3-2
D gene: TRBD2
CDR3 length: 18
CDR3 protein: CASSQPSGRATGANVLTF

J gene: TRBJ1-1
V gene: TRBV12-3/TRBV12-4
D gene: -
CDR3 length: 13
CDR3 protein: CASSFRVNTEAFF

J gene: TRBJ1-1
V gene: TRBV12-2
D gene: -
CDR3 length: 16
CDR3 protein: CASRLRDRDMNTEAFF

J gene: TRBJ2-2
V gene: TRBV6-6
D gene: -
CDR3 length: 16
CDR3 protein: CASRSSGTWDTGELFF

J gene: TRBJ2-1
V gene: TRBV5-5
D gene: -
CDR3 length: 15
CDR3 protein: CASSQRGATYNEQFF

J gene: TRBJ1-4
V gene: TRBV7-9
D gene: -
CDR3 length: 15
CDR3 protein: CASSFQAPTSEKLFF

J gene: TRBJ2-2
V gene: TRBV10-2
D gene: -
CDR3 length: 14
CDR3 protein: CASDTDWYTGELFF